This T cell receptor (beta chain) was recovered during a study of PD-1 blockade in classical Hodgkin lymphoma (TCRdb year 2020). About the full investigation: Nivolumab dosing was 3 mg/kg intravenously every 2 weeks, continuing until either disease progression or unacceptable toxicity. To define a peripheral blood immune signature of response to PD-1 blockade in classical Hodgkin lymphoma, the study combined TCR beta sequencing with CyTOF. Points the paper makes about the study in general: By C4D1, a significant rise was seen in CD4+ TCR diversity but not in CD8+ TCR diversity (p=0.0027 vs p=0.16), and the rise was most apparent among complete responders (p=0.02). The study covered only a single clinical trial cohort, and the causes of the repertoire differences, possibly disease activity or prior therapy, were still not defined. Baseline TCR diversity was reported as lower in newly diagnosed patients than in healthy donors, and lower still in relapsed/refractory patients. Lower diversity was observed in patients in whom nivolumab was started less than 1 year after ASCT, and these patients were excluded from later analyses so that confounding by immune reconstitution would be avoided. Trial patients with a complete response had baseline diversity similar to that of newly diagnosed patients, while partial responders and progressors had significantly lower diversity.

With regard to this clone: This receptor's antigen is unknown. There are no base qualities to consult, and no much larger clone falls within one base.

The Qiagen DNeasy kit was used to extract genomic DNA from unsorted PBMCs and from the negatively selected CD4+ and CD8+ fractions. Amplification of TCR beta CDR3 regions was done by immunoSEQ multiplex PCR with primers that anneal to V and J segments. A synthetic immune receptor repertoire was used to minimize amplification bias, and any remaining bias was removed computationally after sequencing. Concerning the study's data processing: Repertoire diversity was quantified as the Shannon entropy index using custom Python scripts. Unsorted, CD4+ and CD8+ repertoires were examined separately, except in combined analyses, for which CD4+ and CD8+ sequences were merged in silico. A clone was considered expanded if an increase in frequency of at least 2-fold after treatment relative to C1D1 was found, and a pseudocount of 0.5 was applied to clones undetected at baseline. Clones with 0 or 1 copy at C1D1 were classified as singleton clones, and clones with 2 or more copies were classified as non-singleton clones. Clones expanded in unsorted samples were annotated as CD4+, CD8+ or unknown by matching protein sequences in sorted samples from the same patient. Wilcoxon tests on paired samples were used to test changes in diversity from C1D1 to C4D1. Drawn from immuneACCESS, this table holds only the in-frame rearrangements with V and J called that TCRdb kept. Clones are partly lost; checked studies trace under half to an unresolved V gene and leave the rest unexplained. V, J and clone size derive from that table, while D and trimming were established from the DNA sequence. The sample profile shows about 14,000 clones; around four fifths of them were found once. The ten top clones hold roughly a fifth of the sample.

At the junction V is shortened by 1 base and J by 8 bases, with 15 bases in between. The CDR3 has 14 amino acids, counting the end cysteine and phenylalanine. Only the CDR3 DNA stays, 42 bases, in frame from base 1. For CDR1 and CDR2, the germline V gene lists SGHRS and YFSETQ. What this sample's time point label stands for: cycle 1 day 1 (C1D1), immediately before nivolumab initiation. Every trial patient had relapsed after autologous stem cell transplantation, and cohorts A, B and C differed in prior brentuximab vedotin exposure. The trial cohort comprised fewer than 65 patients with relapsed/refractory classical Hodgkin lymphoma whose best overall responses were complete response, partial response or progressive disease. Trial patients were treated with single-agent nivolumab in the multi-cohort phase II CheckMate 205 trial. An independent review committee assessed best overall response using the 2007 International Working Group response criteria. Trial PBMCs were collected just before the start of nivolumab (C1D1) and during therapy at cycle 2 day 1 and cycle 4 day 1. After peripheral blood was drawn into 8 mL Vacutainer Cell Preparation Tubes, PBMCs were isolated by centrifugation and then cryopreserved.

Sequenced material: peripheral blood mononuclear cells (PBMCs), taken at baseline. The V gene is TRBV5-1 and the J gene is TRBJ1-1; TRBD1 is possibly the D segment (5 matching bases). This TCR derives from a human donor with classical Hodgkin lymphoma. The CDR3 has the sequence CASSLTPGGGEAFF. The bases read TGCGCCAGCAGCTTGACCCCGGGGGGAGGGGAAGCTTTCTTT.